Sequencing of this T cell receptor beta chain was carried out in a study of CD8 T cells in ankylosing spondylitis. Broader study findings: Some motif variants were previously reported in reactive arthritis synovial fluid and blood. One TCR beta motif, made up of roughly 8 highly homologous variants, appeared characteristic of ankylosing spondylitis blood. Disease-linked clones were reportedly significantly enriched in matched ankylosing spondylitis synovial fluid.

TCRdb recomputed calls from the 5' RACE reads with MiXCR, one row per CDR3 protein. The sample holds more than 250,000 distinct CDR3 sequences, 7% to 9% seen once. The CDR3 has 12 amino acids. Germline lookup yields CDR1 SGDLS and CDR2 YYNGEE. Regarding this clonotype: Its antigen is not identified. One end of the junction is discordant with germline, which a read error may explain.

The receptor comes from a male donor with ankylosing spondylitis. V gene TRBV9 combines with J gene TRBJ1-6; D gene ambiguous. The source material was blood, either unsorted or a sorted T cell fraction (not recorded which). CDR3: CASSGADSPLYF. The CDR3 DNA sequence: TGTGCCAGCAGCGGGGCGGATTCACCCCTCTACTTT.